This TCR beta chain is drawn from a study of blood T cell repertoires in COVID-19. As for the study in general: Samples came from the United States, Italy and Spain, spanning acute and convalescent COVID-19.

TCRdb keeps only in-frame clones here, not all; method: immunoSEQ multiplex PCR. Here the sample spans about 36,000 clones, approximately 80% being singletons. CDR1 and CDR2 (germline): SEHNR, FQNEAQ (reference sequence). The germline V and J ends were trimmed by 2 bases and 4 bases, with 18 bases remaining between them. The CDR3 loop spans 17 amino acids. Input material: peripheral blood. The origin of this receptor is a human donor in a cohort sampled during active COVID-19. The rearrangement links TRBV7-9 to TRBJ1-5; D is undetermined. CDR3: CASSLYSGRGRNQPQHF. CDR3 DNA sequence: TGTGCCAGCAGCTTATATTCGGGTCGTGGGAGGAATCAGCCCCAGCATTTT.